This T cell receptor beta chain was recovered during a study of OX40 agonist ivuxolimab in advanced cancers. Study summary: Melanoma, hepatocellular carcinoma, head and neck or renal cell cancer occurred in dose-escalation patients. Around 40% of patients had received prior checkpoint inhibitor therapy. Study-wide results and caveats: Blood T cells, both CD4+ and CD8+, expanded clonally by week 6 at 0.1 to 3.0 mg/kg.

Notes on this clone: Its matching antigen is unknown.

Generated by immunoSEQ multiplex PCR, the TCRdb table keeps only in-frame clones and is missing some. The sample carries some 27,000 clones, around four fifths recorded once. Trimming took 6 bases from V and 0 from J; bases not matched to a gene: 7. The germline V gene has CDR1 MGHRA and CDR2 YSYEKL. This CDR3 has 16 residues. Sequencing used CD4+ or CD8+ T cells sorted from blood, obtained in a trial of the OX40 agonist ivuxolimab. This TCR was sampled from an adult with an advanced solid tumor such as melanoma, head and neck, liver or kidney cancer. The rearrangement joins TRBV4-1 to TRBJ1-5, with TRBD1 matching over 8 bases. CDR3 DNA: TGCGCCAGCAGGGACAGGGATTTATATAGCAATCAGCCCCAGCATTTT. The encoded protein is CASRDRDLYSNQPQHF.